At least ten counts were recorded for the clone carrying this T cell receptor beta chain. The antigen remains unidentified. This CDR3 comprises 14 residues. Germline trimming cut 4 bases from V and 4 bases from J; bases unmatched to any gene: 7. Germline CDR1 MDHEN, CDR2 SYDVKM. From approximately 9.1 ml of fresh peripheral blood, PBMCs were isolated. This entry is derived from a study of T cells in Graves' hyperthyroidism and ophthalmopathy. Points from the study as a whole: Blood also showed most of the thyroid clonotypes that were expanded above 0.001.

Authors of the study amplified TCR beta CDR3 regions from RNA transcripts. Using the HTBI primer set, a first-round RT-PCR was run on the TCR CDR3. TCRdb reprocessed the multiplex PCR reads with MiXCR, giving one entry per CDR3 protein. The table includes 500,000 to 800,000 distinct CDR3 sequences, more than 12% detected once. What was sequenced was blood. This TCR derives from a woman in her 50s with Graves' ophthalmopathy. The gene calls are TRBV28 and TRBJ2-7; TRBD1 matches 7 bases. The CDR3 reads CASSWDRSQYEQYF. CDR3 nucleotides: TGTGCCAGCAGTTGGGACAGAAGTCAATACGAGCAGTACTTC.